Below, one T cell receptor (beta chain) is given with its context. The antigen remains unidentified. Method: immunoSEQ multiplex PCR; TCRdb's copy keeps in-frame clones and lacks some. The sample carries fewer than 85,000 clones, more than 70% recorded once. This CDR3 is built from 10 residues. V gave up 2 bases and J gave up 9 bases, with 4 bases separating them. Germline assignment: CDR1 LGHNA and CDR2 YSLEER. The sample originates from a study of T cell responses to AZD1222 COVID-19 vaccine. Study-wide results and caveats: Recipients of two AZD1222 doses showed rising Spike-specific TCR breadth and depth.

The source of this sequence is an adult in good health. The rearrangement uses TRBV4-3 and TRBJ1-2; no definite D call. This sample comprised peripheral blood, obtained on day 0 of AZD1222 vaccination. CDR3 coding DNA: TGCGCCAGCAGCCAAATCAGCTACACCTTC. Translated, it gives CASSQISYTF.